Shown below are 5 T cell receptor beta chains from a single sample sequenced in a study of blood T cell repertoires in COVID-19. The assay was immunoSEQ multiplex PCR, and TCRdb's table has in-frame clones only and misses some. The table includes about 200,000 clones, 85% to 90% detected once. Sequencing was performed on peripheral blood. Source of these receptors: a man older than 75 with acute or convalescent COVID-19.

DNA for the CDR3: TGCGCCAGCACCCCAATAGCGGGAGCGGTCACCGGGGAGCTGTTTTTT. Translation gives CASTPIAGAVTGELFF. The chain carries TRBV4-1 and TRBJ2-2; 9 bases are a match to TRBD2. The CDR3 length is 16 residues. Germline assignment: CDR1 MGHRA and CDR2 YSYEKL. Trimming at V came to 7 bases and at J to 4 bases, leaving 10 bases not matched to a gene.

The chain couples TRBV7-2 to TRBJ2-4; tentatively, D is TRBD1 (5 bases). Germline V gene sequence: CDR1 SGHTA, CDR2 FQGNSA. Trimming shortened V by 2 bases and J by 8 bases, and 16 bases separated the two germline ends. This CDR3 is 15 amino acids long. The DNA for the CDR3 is TGTGCCAGCAGCTTACTGGGGCCGCCTTATGACATTCAGTACTTC. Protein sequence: CASSLLGPPYDIQYF.

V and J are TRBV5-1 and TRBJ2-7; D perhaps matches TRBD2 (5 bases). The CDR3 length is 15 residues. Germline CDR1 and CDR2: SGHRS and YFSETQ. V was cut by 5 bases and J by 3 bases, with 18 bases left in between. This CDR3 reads CASSLTGLEGYEQYF. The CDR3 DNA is TGCGCCAGCAGTTTAACCGGGCTCGAGGGCTACGAGCAGTACTTC.

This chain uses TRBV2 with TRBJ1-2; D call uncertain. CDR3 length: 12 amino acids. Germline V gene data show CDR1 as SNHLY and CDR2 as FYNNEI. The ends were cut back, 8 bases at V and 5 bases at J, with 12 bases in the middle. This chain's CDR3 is CASRPTDYGYTF. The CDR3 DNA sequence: TGTGCCAGCCGTCCAACAGATTATGGCTACACCTTC.

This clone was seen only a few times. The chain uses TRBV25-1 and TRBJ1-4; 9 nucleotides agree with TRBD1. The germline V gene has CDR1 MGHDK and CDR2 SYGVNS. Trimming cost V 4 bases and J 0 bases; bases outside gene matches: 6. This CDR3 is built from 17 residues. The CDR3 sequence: CASSARDRVATNEKLFF. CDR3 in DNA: TGTGCCAGCAGTGCTCGGGACAGGGTGGCAACTAATGAAAAACTGTTTTTT.